This T cell receptor beta chain was found in a study of quantifying T cell responses using KT2 cells. Study-wide context: Reverse transcription used primers in the TCR alpha and beta constant regions.

The CDR3 runs to 15 residues. The germline V gene encodes CDR1 SNHLY and CDR2 FYNNEI. V lost 8 bases and J lost 8; bases outside the gene matches: 12. This clonotype has a count of ten or more. Different KT2-to-PBMC ratios were created with a constant PBMC count. Each cDNA got a UMI-containing oligo ligated at its 3' end. The first PCR ran three to four cycles with an equimolar RC1.1 and RC1.2 beta primer mix. TCRdb fed the UMI-ligation and nested PCR reads into MiXCR, producing one record per CDR3 protein. Altogether under 35,000 distinct CDR3 sequences are present, approximately 10% being singletons, with the ten largest covering roughly 10%.

V and J are TRBV2 and TRBJ2-1; 10 nucleotides match TRBD2. The origin of this receptor is a human donor. Sequenced: PBMCs spiked with cells of the T cell clone KT2. The CDR3 DNA reads TGTGCCAGCCGTCCAGCGGGGGGGCCGATAGATGAGCAGTTCTTC. Residues: CASRPAGGPIDEQFF.